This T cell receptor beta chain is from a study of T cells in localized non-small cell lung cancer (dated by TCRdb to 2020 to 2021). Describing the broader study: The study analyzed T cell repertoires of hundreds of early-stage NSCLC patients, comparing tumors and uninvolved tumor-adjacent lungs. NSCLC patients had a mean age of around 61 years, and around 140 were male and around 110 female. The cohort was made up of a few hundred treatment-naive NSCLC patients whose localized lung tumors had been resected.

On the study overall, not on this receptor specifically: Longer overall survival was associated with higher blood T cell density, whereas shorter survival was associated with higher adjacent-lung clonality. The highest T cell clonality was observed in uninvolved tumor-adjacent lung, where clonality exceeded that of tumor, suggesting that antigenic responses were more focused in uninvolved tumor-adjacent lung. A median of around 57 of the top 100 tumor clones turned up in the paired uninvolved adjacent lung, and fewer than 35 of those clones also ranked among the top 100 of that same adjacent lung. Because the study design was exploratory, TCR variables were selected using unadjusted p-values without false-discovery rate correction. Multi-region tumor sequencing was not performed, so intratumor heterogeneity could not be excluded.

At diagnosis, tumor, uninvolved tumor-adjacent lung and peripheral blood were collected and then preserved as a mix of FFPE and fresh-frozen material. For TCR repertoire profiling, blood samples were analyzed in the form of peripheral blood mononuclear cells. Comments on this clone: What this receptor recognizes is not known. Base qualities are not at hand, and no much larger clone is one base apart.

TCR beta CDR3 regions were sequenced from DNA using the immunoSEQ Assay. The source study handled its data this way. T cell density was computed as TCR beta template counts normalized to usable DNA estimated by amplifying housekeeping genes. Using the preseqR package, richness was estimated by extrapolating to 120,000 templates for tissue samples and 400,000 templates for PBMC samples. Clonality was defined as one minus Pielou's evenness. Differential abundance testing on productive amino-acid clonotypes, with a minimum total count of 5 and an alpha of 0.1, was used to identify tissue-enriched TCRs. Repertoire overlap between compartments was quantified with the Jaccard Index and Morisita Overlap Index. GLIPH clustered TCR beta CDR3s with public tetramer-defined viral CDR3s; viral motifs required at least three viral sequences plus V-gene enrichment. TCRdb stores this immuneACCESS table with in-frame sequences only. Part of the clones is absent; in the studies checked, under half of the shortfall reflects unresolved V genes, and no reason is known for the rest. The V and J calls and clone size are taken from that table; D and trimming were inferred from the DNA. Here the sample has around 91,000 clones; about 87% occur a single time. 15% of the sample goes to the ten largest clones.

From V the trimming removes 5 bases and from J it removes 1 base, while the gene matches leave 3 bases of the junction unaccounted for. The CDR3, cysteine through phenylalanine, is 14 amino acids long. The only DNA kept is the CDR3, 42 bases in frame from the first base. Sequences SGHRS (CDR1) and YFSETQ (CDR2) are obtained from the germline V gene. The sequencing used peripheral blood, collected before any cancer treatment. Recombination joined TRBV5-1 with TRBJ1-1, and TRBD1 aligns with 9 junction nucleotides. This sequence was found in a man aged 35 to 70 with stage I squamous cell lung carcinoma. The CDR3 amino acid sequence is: CASRQGAQNTEAFF. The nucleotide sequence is TGCGCCAGCAGACAGGGGGCTCAGAACACTGAAGCTTTCTTT.